This T cell receptor beta chain was profiled in a study of T-cell memory formation after mild COVID-19. Background on the study: Clusters of TCRs were largely donor specific.

cDNA libraries for TCR alpha and TCR beta, carrying sample barcodes and UMIs, came from 5'RACE with constant-segment primers. One entry per CDR3 protein, called by TCRdb with MiXCR from the 5' RACE reads. The sample contains under 650,000 distinct CDR3 sequences, 15% to 20% of which appear only once. Regarding this clonotype: Antigen: not known.

General study findings and limits: Clones which contracted sat mainly in CM and EM if CD4+, and in EMRA if CD8+. Day 15 to 85 contractors were CD4/CD8 balanced; later expanders leaned CD4+.

This CDR3 is built from 14 residues. With 1 base clipped from V and 4 bases from J, the junction kept 2 bases outside the gene matches. The specimen was PBMCs or a T cell subset sorted from them (not recorded which). The J gene is TRBJ2-3, the V gene TRBV12-3 or TRBV12-4; 7 bases align to TRBD1. This sequence was found in an adult woman who had mild COVID-19 (a few samples of this study predate the infection). Cell type and time point are not known. The CDR3 DNA follows: TGTGCCAGCAGTTTAGTCGGGACAGCAGATACGCAGTATTTT. This sequence encodes CASSLVGTADTQYF.